This T cell receptor (beta chain) was captured by sequencing in a study of CD8 T cells in ankylosing spondylitis. This clonotype occurred a few times. The antigen is unknown. The V gene's germline CDR1 is MNHNS and CDR2 SASEGT. The CDR3 extends over 15 amino acids. Trimming left V 3 bases short and J 5 bases short, with 15 bases between. Study outcomes and limitations: Disease-associated clones were reportedly significantly overrepresented in matched ankylosing spondylitis synovial fluid. In reactive arthritis synovial fluid and blood, some motif variants had been reported before.

Scientists made TCR beta libraries using quantitative 5'-RACE with molecular barcodes. TCRdb reprocessed the 5' RACE reads with MiXCR, giving one entry per CDR3 protein. Counted here are approximately 200,000 distinct CDR3 sequences, 10% to 15% occurring once; the ten biggest clones make up approximately 10%. This sequence was found in a female donor with ankylosing spondylitis or in good health (not recorded which). The source material was blood, either unsorted or a sorted T cell fraction (not recorded which). The J gene is TRBJ2-3, the V gene TRBV6-1; the D gene is possibly TRBD2 (5 bases). CDR3: CASSDSAGVIDTQYF. In nucleotides, the CDR3 is TGTGCCAGCAGTGACAGCGCGGGCGTGATAGATACGCAGTATTTT.